At least ten counts were recorded for the clone carrying this T cell receptor (beta chain). What it binds is not known. This entry comes from a study of quantifying T cell responses using KT2 cells. Study summary: RNA was reverse transcribed with TCR alpha and beta constant-region primers. A predetermined fluorescence threshold ended the second PCR, run as a qPCR. Study-wide results and caveats: Detection of KT2 sequences held at the lowest tested level, about one cell per 100,000 PBMC.

An oligo carrying a UMI was ligated to the cDNA 3' end. First-round PCR used around 4 cycles and beta primers RC1.1 and RC1.2 covering TRBC1 and TRBC2. TCRdb itself ran the UMI-ligation and nested PCR reads through MiXCR, one entry per CDR3 protein. This sample carries about 30,000 distinct CDR3 sequences, approximately 7% of them seen once, and the ten largest clones take 15% to 18%. Known numbers of the T cell clone KT2 were added to PBMC. This clonotype originated in a human donor. The sequencing input was PBMCs spiked with cells of the T cell clone KT2.

The CDR3 here is CSASRGLGQPQHF. The DNA for the CDR3 is TGCAGTGCTAGTCGTGGGTTGGGTCAGCCCCAGCATTTT. The V call is TRBV20-1, the J call TRBJ1-5; D is uncertain. This CDR3 region has 13 residues. The V and J ends lost 3 bases and 6 bases respectively, with 12 bases between them. In germline, CDR1 is DFQATT, CDR2 SNEGSKA (reference sequence).